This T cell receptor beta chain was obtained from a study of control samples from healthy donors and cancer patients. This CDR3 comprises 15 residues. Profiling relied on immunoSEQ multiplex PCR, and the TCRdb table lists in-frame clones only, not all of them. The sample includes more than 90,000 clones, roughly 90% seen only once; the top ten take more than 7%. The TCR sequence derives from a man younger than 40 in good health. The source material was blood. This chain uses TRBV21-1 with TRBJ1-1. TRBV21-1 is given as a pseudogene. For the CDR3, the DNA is TGTGCCAGCAGCAATTTGAGGGGAGACAGCACTGAAGCTTTCTTT. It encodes CASSNLRGDSTEAFF.